The T cell receptor (beta chain) under discussion was sequenced for a study of blood T cells in healthy people across ages. Findings of the study overall: While age rose, TCR beta diversity per million T cells dropped in a roughly linear way. Naive and antigen-experienced cells could not be conclusively compared, given unsorted PBMCs. Naive T cell percentage and TCR beta diversity correlated strongly.

A second 7 to 11 cycle PCR used barcoded and J-beta primers. Every cDNA molecule carried a tag from a template-switch adaptor bearing 12 random nucleotides. TCRdb analysed the 5' RACE reads with MiXCR anew, one entry per CDR3 protein. The sample gives approximately 2,000,000 distinct CDR3 sequences, about 39% of which show up once; 23% is in the top ten. V was trimmed by 4 bases and J by 0 bases, leaving 9 bases between them. The CDR3 consists of 15 residues. Germline assignment: CDR1 LGHNA and CDR2 YNFKEQ. On this clonotype: Its specificity is unknown.

What was sequenced was blood. This chain uses TRBV4-2 with TRBJ1-4; D is unclear. The sequence derives from a human donor in good health. The CDR3 sequence is CASSLEASTNEKLFF. CDR3 nucleotide sequence: TGTGCCAGCAGCCTTGAAGCTTCAACTAATGAAAAACTGTTTTTT.